The table lists the clone carrying this T cell receptor beta chain with many counts. No antigen is known for it. Germline V gene sequence: CDR1 MNHNS, CDR2 SASEGT. The V segment lost 6 bases and the J segment 9 bases; nucleotides outside the gene matches: 10. The CDR3 covers 15 residues. These data are taken from a study of shared clonotypes between healthy human individuals. General study points: Memory subsets generally showed lower estimated richness than naive subsets.

Each replicate PCR on the sorted subsets used roughly 210 ng DNA (around 30,000 T cell genomes). Method: immunoSEQ multiplex PCR; TCRdb's copy keeps in-frame clones and lacks some. The table lists hundreds of thousands of clones, 74% of them singletons, with around 1.6% in the top ten. This TCR derives from a woman in her twenties or thirties in good health. The sample consisted of memory CD4+ T cells sorted from blood. Described subset: CD45RA-negative fraction. This sequence joins TRBV6-1 and TRBJ1-6, with TRBD1 identical over 8 bases. CDR3 region: CASSRQGMNGSPLHF. CDR3 bases: TGTGCCAGCAGCCGACAGGGGATGAACGGTTCACCCCTCCACTTT.